The 11 T cell receptor beta chains in this list originate from one sample, sequenced in a study of identical twins. TCRdb itself ran the 5' RACE reads through MiXCR, one entry per CDR3 protein. The sample lists about 200,000 distinct CDR3 sequences, more than 9% occurring once. Sequenced input: memory T cells sorted from blood. The receptors were sampled from a man aged 45-65 years in good health.

The table lists this clonotype with a few counts. V is TRBV19 and J is TRBJ1-1; 9 bases align to TRBD1. Germline trimming cut 5 bases from V and 0 bases from J; bases unmatched to any gene: 7. This CDR3 is 16 amino acids long. CDR1 is LNHDA, CDR2 SQIVND, per germline (reference sequence). CDR3 region: CASSFTGGWMNTEAFF. CDR3 coding DNA: TGTGCCAGTAGTTTTACAGGGGGCTGGATGAACACTGAAGCTTTCTTT. Based on the CDR3 plus reference TRBV19 and TRBJ1-1, the full variable domain is DGGITQSPKYLFRKEGQNVTLSCEQNLNHDAMYWYRQDPGQGLRLIYYSQIVNDFQKGDIAEGYSVSREKKESFPLTVTSAQKNPTAFYLCASSFTGGWMNTEAFFGQGTRLTVV.

This clonotype occurred a few times. The rearrangement joins TRBV5-1 to TRBJ2-2; 10 bases match TRBD2. The CDR3 loop spans 17 amino acids. Per germline, CDR1 SGHRS and CDR2 YFSETQ. The J segment lost 1 base and the V segment lost 0 bases, leaving 3 bases of the junction unmatched. DNA for the CDR3: TGCGCCAGCAGCTTGGCATCTAGCGGGGGGAACACCGGGGAGCTGTTTTTT. It is translated as CASSLASSGGNTGELFF.

This sequence joins TRBV10-3 and TRBJ1-1; 7 bases are a match to TRBD1. The CDR3 covers 13 residues. Germline V gene data show CDR1 as ENHRY and CDR2 as SYGVKD. Trimming cost V 5 bases and J 3 bases; bases outside gene matches: 3. The CDR3 sequence: CAISWDRDTEAFF. The CDR3 DNA follows: TGTGCCATCAGTTGGGACAGAGACACTGAAGCTTTCTTT.

This clonotype was seen many times. The chain links TRBV28 to TRBJ2-5, with 7 bases identical to TRBD2. The CDR3 covers 16 residues. The V and J ends lost 1 base and 1 base, in that order; junction bases with no gene match: 6. The V gene's germline CDR1 is MDHEN and CDR2 SYDVKM. The CDR3 bases are TGTGCCAGCAGTTTATTCGAGCTAGCGGCCCAAGAGACCCAGTACTTC. It is translated as CASSLFELAAQETQYF.

Comment on this clonotype: Given a much more abundant clone one base away, this may be a read error. This chain uses TRBV5-1 with TRBJ2-7; 13 positions match TRBD2. The germline V gene has CDR1 SGHRS and CDR2 YFSETQ. The CDR3 runs 15 residues. This chain's CDR3 is CPSSLQGTSGNEQYF. The CDR3, as DNA: TGCCCCAGCAGCTTGCAAGGGACTAGCGGGAACGAGCAGTACTTC.

This clonotype has only a few counts. V gene TRBV28 combines with J gene TRBJ2-7, with D maybe TRBD2 (5 bases). The length of the CDR3 is 13 residues. V was cut by 8 bases and J by 4 bases, with 15 bases left in between. CDR1 and CDR2 (germline): MDHEN, SYDVKM. CDR3 nucleotides: TGTGCCAGCGGGTCCGGGATTATATACGAGCAGTACTTC. Translation gives CASGSGIIYEQYF.

The table lists this clonotype with many counts. V gene TRBV12-3 or TRBV12-4 combines with J gene TRBJ2-3, with D uncertain. V lost 3 bases and J 6 bases, leaving 10 bases between the germline ends. The CDR3 is made up of 13 amino acids. The CDR3 here is CASSFERTDTQYF. CDR3 sequence (DNA): TGTGCCAGCAGTTTTGAGAGGACCGATACGCAGTATTTT.

This clonotype occurred many times. V is TRBV7-2 and J is TRBJ1-2, with D maybe TRBD1 (5 bases). Trimming stripped 1 base from V and 4 bases from J, with 7 bases between. This CDR3 is 13 amino acids long. Germline CDR1 and CDR2: SGHTA and FQGNSA. For the CDR3, the DNA is TGTGCCAGCAGCTTAGACAGGTCCTATGGCTACACCTTC. This codes for CASSLDRSYGYTF. The full variable domain, in which reference TRBV7-2 and TRBJ1-2 provide the parts outside the CDR3, is GAGVSQSPSNKVTEKGKDVELRCDPISGHTALYWYRQSLGQGLEFLIYFQGNSAPDKSGLPSDRFSAERTGGSVSTLTIQRTQQEDSAVYLCASSLDRSYGYTFGSGTRLTVV.

The chain couples TRBV7-2 to TRBJ2-7; D remains ambiguous. This CDR3 comprises 12 residues. V was clipped by 5 bases and J by 4 bases, with 9 bases between them. Germline V CDR1 and CDR2: SGHTA, FQGNSA. The CDR3: CASSGNGYEQYF. The DNA of the CDR3 is TGTGCCAGCAGCGGCAACGGTTACGAGCAGTACTTC.

This clonotype has at least ten counts. V is TRBV7-9 and J is TRBJ1-1; perhaps TRBD1 as D (6 bases). Deletions cut 5 bases from V and 1 base from J, with 11 bases between. The CDR3 consists of 14 residues. Germline values: CDR1 SEHNR, CDR2 FQNEAQ (reference sequence). The chain's CDR3 is CASSLDRTNTEAFF. The CDR3 DNA follows: TGTGCCAGCAGCCTTGACAGGACGAACACTGAAGCTTTCTTT.

With respect to this clonotype: A much larger clone differs from this one at a single base, so this may be a read error. The chain combines TRBV25-1 with TRBJ2-2; the D gene could be TRBD1 or TRBD2 (6 bases each). The CDR3 covers 16 residues. V was pared by 5 bases and J by 2 bases, with 15 bases between. Germline loops: CDR1 MGHDK, CDR2 SYGVNS. The CDR3 region is CASSPFRGLNTGELFF. The CDR3 region has the DNA TGTGCCAGCAGTCCCTTCCGGGGGCTAAACACCGGGGAGCTGTTTTTT.